This T cell receptor beta chain was identified in a study of read filtering for tumor transcriptome and immune sequencing. Study in general: Under 10 patients were R-ISS I, about 16 were R-ISS II, 6 or 7 were R-ISS III. General observations from the study: Correlation between methods rose after single-read clonotypes were removed.

This clonotype was observed many times. The target antigen is unknown. This library used approximately 0.4 ug RNA and molecular barcoded adaptors spanning alpha/delta and beta/gamma chains. One entry per CDR3 protein, called by TCRdb with MiXCR from the reads. The sample has about 24,000 distinct CDR3 sequences, around a fifth seen once; the top ten hold about 17%. The CDR3 is made up of 13 amino acids. Germline values: CDR1 KGHDR, CDR2 SFDVKD. V was shortened by 3 bases and J by 4 bases, with 8 bases between the two germline ends. The V call is TRBV24-1, the J call TRBJ2-5; D is uncertain. The material sequenced was a population of CD138-negative cells sorted from bone marrow. The sequence derives from a donor older than 35 with multiple myeloma. The chain's CDR3 is CATSDLRIETQYF. The DNA of the CDR3 is TGTGCCACCAGTGATCTCAGAATAGAGACCCAGTACTTC.